Listed here are 6 T cell receptor beta chains from one sample, sequenced in a study of blood T cells in healthy people across ages. Together with a sample-barcoded 5' primer, a J-beta primer mix was included in a second PCR lasting about 7 to 11 cycles. TCRdb itself ran the 5' RACE reads through MiXCR, one entry per CDR3 protein. The sample records 1.5 million or so distinct CDR3 sequences, roughly 40% being singletons. Sequenced input: blood. These TCRs come from a young woman in good health.

This chain links TRBV20-1 with TRBJ2-1; TRBD2 agrees at 12 bases. Trimming removed 5 bases from V and 10 bases from J; junction bases left unmatched: 21. Germline-derived CDR1 and CDR2 are DFQATT and SNEGSKA (reference sequence). The CDR3 totals 18 residues. CDR3 amino acids: CSAAYRGRRLAGASEQFF. The DNA for the CDR3 is TGCAGTGCTGCTTACAGGGGGCGTAGACTAGCGGGAGCGTCGGAGCAGTTCTTC.

The chain has TRBV6-5 and TRBJ2-3; 7 bases fit TRBD2. Germline CDR1 and CDR2: MNHEY and SVGAGI. CDR3 length: 16 residues. V was pared by 2 bases and J by 4 bases, with 9 bases of the junction left unmatched. CDR3 protein: CASSYGAGELADTQYF. The CDR3 bases are TGTGCCAGCAGTTACGGGGCGGGAGAACTGGCAGATACGCAGTATTTT.

The V gene is TRBV6-1, the J gene TRBJ2-7, with D maybe TRBD1 (5 bases). Germline lookup yields CDR1 MNHNS and CDR2 SASEGT. Trimming took off 3 bases at V and 1 base at J, with 10 bases between the two ends. The CDR3 covers 14 residues. CDR3 nucleotides: TGTGCCAGCAGTGACCCGCAGGGTTCCTACGAGCAGTACTTC. Amino acids: CASSDPQGSYEQYF.

This clonotype has just a few counts. This chain connects TRBV20-1 to TRBJ2-3; TRBD2 is a possible D gene (6 bases). This CDR3 region has 13 residues. Germline lookup yields CDR1 DFQATT and CDR2 SNEGSKA (reference sequence). Trimming removed 7 bases from V and 3 bases from J, with 14 bases in between. The CDR3 reads CSVAGPETDTQYF. For the CDR3, the DNA is TGCAGTGTCGCGGGACCCGAAACAGATACGCAGTATTTT.

In its sample, this clonotype was seen once. This chain connects TRBV28 to TRBJ2-3, with TRBD1 matching 7 bases. From germline, CDR1 is MDHEN and CDR2 SYDVKM. Trimming at V came to 2 bases and at J to 0 bases, leaving 5 bases not matched to a gene. This CDR3 contains 16 residues. The chain's CDR3 is CASSLETGFSTDTQYF. In nucleotides, the CDR3 is TGTGCCAGCAGTTTAGAGACAGGGTTTAGCACAGATACGCAGTATTTT.

This rearrangement joins TRBV10-3 to TRBJ1-1, with 7 bases aligning to TRBD1. The CDR3 is 14 amino acids. Germline CDR1 ENHRY, CDR2 SYGVKD. V lost 6 bases to trimming and J lost 7 bases; unmatched junction nucleotides: 11. In nucleotides, the CDR3 is TGTGCCATCAGGGCGACACAGGGGTCTGATGAAGCTTTCTTT. It yields the protein CAIRATQGSDEAFF.